The sequence of this TCR beta chain was determined in a study of T-cell memory formation after mild COVID-19. Study results and limitations: SARS-CoV-2 specificity was not confirmed for second-wave clones peaking on day 37.

The CDR3 loop spans 14 amino acids. The ends were cut back, 5 bases at V and 6 bases at J, with 14 bases in the middle. This clonotype has at least ten counts. As yet, its antigen is unknown. TCRdb processed the 5' RACE reads anew with MiXCR; each CDR3 protein has one entry. Of about 500,000 distinct CDR3 sequences detected, approximately 20% appear once; the ten largest clones hold 12%. The rearrangement links TRBV12-3 or TRBV12-4 to TRBJ2-1; the D gene is possibly TRBD1 (6 bases). Source material: PBMCs or a T cell subset sorted from them (not recorded which). This TCR was recovered from an adult woman who had mild COVID-19 (a few samples of this study predate the infection). Cell type and time point are not known. CDR3 nucleotide sequence: TGTGCCAGCAGTCTGGACCAGGGGTTCAATGAGCAGTTCTTC. Its translation: CASSLDQGFNEQFF.